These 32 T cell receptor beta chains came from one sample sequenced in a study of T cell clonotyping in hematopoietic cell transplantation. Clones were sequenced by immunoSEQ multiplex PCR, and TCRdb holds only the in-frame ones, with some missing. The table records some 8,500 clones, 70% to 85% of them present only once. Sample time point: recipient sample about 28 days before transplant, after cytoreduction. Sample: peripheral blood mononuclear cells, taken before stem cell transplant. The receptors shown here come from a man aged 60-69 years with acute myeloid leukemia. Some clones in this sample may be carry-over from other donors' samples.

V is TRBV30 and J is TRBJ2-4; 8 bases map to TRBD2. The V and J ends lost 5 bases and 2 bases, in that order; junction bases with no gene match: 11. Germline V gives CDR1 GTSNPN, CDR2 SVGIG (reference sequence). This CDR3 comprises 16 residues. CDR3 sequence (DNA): TGTGCCTGGGGGGACCGCAGCGGGGGTCCCAAAAACATTCAGTACTTC. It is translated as CAWGDRSGGPKNIQYF. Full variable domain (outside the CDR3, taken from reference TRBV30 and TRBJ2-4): SQTIHQWPATLVQPVGSPLSLECTVEGTSNPNLYWYRQAAGRGLQLLFYSVGIGQISSEVPQNLSASRPQDRQFILSSKKLLLSDSGFYLCAWGDRSGGPKNIQYFGAGTRLSVL.

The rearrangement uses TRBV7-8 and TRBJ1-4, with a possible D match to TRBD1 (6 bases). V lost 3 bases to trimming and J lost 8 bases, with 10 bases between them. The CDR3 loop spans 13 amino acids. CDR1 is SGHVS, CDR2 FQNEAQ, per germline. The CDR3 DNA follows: TGTGCCAGCAGCTTTTCAGGGGTCGAAAAACTGTTTTTT. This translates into CASSFSGVEKLFF.

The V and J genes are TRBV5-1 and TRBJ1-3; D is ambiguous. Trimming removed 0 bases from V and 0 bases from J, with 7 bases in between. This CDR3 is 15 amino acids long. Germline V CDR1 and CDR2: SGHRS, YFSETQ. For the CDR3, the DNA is TGCGCCAGCAGCTTGGCTGGGTTCTCTGGAAACACCATATATTTT. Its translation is CASSLAGFSGNTIYF.

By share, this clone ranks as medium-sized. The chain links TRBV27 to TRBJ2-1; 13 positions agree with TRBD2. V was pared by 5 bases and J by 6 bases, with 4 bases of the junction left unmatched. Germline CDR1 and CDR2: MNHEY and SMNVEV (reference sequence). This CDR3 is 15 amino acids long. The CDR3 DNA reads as TGTGCCAGCAGTCCCGGGACTAGCGGGATCAATGAGCAGTTCTTC. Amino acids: CASSPGTSGINEQFF.

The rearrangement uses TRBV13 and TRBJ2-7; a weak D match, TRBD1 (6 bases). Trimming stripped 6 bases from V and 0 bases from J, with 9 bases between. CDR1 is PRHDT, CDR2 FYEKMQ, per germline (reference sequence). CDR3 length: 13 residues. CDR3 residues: CASRKQGSYEQYF. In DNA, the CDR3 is TGTGCCAGCAGGAAACAGGGCTCCTACGAGCAGTACTTC.

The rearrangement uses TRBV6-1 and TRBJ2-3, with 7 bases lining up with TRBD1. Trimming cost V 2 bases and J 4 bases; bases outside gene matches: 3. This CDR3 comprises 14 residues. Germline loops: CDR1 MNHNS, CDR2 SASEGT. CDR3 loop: CASSEMTGSDTQYF. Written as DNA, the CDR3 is TGTGCCAGCAGTGAAATGACAGGGTCAGATACGCAGTATTTT.

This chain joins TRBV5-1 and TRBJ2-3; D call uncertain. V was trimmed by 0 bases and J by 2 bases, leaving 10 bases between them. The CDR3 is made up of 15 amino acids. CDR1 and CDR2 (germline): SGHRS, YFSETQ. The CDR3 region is CASSLVGPHTDTQYF. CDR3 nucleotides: TGCGCCAGCAGCTTGGTAGGGCCCCACACAGATACGCAGTATTTT.

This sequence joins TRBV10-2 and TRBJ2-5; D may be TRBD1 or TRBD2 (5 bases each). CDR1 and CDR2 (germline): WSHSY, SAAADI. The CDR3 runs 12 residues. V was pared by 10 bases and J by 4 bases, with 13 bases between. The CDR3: CATGRGVETQYF. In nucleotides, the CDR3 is TGCGCCACGGGAAGGGGCGTAGAGACCCAGTACTTC.

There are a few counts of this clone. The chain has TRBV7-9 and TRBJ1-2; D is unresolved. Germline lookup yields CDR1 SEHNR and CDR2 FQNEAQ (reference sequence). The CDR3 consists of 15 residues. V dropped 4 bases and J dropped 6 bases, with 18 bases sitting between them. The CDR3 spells CASSSSLGGEHGYTF. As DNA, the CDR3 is TGTGCCAGCAGCTCGTCCCTCGGAGGCGAGCATGGCTACACCTTC.

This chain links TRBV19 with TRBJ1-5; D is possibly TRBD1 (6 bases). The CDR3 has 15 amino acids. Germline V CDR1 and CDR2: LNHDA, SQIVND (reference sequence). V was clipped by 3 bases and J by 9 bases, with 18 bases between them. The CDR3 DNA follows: TGTGCCAGTAGTATTACCGCCAGGGGACTTTCGCCCCAGCATTTT. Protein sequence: CASSITARGLSPQHF.

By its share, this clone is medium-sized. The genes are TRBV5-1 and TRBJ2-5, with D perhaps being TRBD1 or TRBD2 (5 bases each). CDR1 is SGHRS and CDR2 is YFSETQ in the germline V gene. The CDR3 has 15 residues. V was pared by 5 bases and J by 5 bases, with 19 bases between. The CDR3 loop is CASSSGATSGETQYF. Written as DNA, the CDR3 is TGCGCCAGCAGTTCCGGGGCGACGAGTGGGGAGACCCAGTACTTC.

The CDR3 DNA follows: TGCGCCAGCAGTGATCAGGCCCGTTCACCCCTCCACTTT. The encoded protein is CASSDQARSPLHF. The rearrangement links TRBV10-1 to TRBJ1-6; no reliable D call. This CDR3 comprises 13 residues. Germline V gene sequence: CDR1 WNHNN, CDR2 SYGVQD (reference sequence). The germline V and J ends were trimmed by 3 bases and 9 bases, with 9 bases remaining between them.

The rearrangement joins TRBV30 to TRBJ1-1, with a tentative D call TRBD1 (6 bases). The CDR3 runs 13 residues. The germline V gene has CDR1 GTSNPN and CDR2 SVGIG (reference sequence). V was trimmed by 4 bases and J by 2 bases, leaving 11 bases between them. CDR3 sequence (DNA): TGTGCCTGGATGGCAGGGGCTAACACTGAAGCTTTCTTT. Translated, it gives CAWMAGANTEAFF. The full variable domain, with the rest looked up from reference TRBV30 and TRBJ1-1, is SQTIHQWPATLVQPVGSPLSLECTVEGTSNPNLYWYRQAAGRGLQLLFYSVGIGQISSEVPQNLSASRPQDRQFILSSKKLLLSDSGFYLCAWMAGANTEAFFGQGTRLTVV.

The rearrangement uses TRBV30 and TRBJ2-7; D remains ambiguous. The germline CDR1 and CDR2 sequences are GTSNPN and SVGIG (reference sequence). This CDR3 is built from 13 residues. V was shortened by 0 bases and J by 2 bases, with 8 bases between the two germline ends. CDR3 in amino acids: CAWSVPGTYEQYF. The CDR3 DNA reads TGTGCCTGGAGTGTACCCGGAACCTACGAGCAGTACTTC.

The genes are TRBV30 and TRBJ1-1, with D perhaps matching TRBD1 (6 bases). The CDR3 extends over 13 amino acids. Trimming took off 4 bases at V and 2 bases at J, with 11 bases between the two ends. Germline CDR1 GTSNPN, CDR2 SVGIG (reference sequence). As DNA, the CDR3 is TGTGCCTGGACGGACAGCTATAACACTGAAGCTTTCTTT. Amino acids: CAWTDSYNTEAFF. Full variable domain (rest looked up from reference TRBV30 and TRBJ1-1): SQTIHQWPATLVQPVGSPLSLECTVEGTSNPNLYWYRQAAGRGLQLLFYSVGIGQISSEVPQNLSASRPQDRQFILSSKKLLLSDSGFYLCAWTDSYNTEAFFGQGTRLTVV.

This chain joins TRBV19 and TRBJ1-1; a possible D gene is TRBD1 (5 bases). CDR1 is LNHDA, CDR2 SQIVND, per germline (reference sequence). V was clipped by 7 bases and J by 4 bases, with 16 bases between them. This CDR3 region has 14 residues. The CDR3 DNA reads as TGTGCCAGTATCGACGGGGACGGCTCCACTGAAGCTTTCTTT. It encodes CASIDGDGSTEAFF. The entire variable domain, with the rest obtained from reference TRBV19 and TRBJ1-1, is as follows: DGGITQSPKYLFRKEGQNVTLSCEQNLNHDAMYWYRQDPGQGLRLIYYSQIVNDFQKGDIAEGYSVSREKKESFPLTVTSAQKNPTAFYLCASIDGDGSTEAFFGQGTRLTVV.

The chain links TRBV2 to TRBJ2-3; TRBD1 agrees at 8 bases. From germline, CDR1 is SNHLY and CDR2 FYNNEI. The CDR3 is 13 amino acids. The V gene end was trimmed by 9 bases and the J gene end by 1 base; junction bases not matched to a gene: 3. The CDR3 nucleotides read TGTGCCAGTGGGGGACAGGGCACAGATACGCAGTATTTT. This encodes CASGGQGTDTQYF.

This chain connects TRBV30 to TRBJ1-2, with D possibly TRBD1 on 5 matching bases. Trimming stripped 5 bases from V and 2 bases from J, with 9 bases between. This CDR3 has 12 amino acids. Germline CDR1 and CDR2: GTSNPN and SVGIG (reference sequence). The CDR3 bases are TGTGCCTGGCAGACAGAAAACTATGGCTACACCTTC. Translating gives CAWQTENYGYTF.

CDR3 coding DNA: TGTGCCAGCAGTTTTGACAGGGGGGACTACGAGCAGTACTTC. It yields the protein CASSFDRGDYEQYF. The chain employs TRBV27 and TRBJ2-7; TRBD1 agrees at 9 bases. Germline V gene sequence: CDR1 MNHEY, CDR2 SMNVEV (reference sequence). The CDR3 totals 14 residues. V was clipped by 3 bases and J by 3 bases; unmatched bases: 3.

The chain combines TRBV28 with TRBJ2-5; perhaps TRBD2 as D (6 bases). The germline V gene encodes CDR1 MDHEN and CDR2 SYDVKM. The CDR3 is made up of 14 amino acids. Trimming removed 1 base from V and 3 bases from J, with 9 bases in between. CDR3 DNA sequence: TGTGCCAGCAGTTTATACGGAGGGGAAGAGACCCAGTACTTC. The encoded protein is CASSLYGGEETQYF.

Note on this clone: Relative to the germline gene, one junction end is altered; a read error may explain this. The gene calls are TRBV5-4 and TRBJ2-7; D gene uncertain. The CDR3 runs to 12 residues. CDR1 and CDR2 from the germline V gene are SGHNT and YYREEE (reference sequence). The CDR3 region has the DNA TGTGCCAGCAGCCGAGACTCCAACGAGCAGTACTTC. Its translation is CASSRDSNEQYF.

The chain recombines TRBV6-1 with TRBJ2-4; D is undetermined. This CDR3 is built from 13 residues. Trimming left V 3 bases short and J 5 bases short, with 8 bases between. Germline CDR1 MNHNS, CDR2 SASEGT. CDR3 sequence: CASSERTQNIQYF. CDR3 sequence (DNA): TGTGCCAGCAGTGAGCGGACCCAAAACATTCAGTACTTC.

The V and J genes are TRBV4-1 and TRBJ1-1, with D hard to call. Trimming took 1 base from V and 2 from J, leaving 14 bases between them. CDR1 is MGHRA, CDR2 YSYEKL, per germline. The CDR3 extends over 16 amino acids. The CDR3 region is CASSQGIGGANTEAFF. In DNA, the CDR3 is TGCGCCAGCAGCCAAGGCATAGGAGGAGCTAACACTGAAGCTTTCTTT.

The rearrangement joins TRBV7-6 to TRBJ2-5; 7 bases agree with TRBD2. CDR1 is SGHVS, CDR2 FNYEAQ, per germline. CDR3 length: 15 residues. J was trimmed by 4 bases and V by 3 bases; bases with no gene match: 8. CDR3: CASSFAPAGVETQYF. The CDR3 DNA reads TGTGCCAGCAGCTTTGCCCCGGCGGGGGTAGAGACCCAGTACTTC.

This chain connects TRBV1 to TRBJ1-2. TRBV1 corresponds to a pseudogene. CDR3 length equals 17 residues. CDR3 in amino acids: CTSSLCSTPWEFYGYTF. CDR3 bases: TGCACCAGCAGCCTTTGCTCTACGCCCTGGGAGTTTTATGGCTACACCTTC.

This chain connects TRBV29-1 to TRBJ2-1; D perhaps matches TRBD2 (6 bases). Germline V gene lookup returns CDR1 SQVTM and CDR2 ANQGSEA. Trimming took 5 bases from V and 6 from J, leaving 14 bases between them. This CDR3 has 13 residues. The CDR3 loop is CSVYYGTPNEQFF. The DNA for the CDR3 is TGCAGCGTTTATTACGGGACTCCCAATGAGCAGTTCTTC.

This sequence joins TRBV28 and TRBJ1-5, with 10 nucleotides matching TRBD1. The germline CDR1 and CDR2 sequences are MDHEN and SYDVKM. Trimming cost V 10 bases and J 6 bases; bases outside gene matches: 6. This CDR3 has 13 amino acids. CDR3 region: CATFDRGPQPQHF. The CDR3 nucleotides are TGTGCCACCTTCGACAGGGGGCCTCAGCCCCAGCATTTT.

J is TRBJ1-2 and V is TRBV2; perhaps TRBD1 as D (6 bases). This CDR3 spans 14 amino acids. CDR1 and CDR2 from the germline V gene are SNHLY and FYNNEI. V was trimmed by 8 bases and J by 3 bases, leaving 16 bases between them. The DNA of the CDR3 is TGTGCCAGCTCCCGGACAGCGAACTACTATGGCTACACCTTC. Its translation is CASSRTANYYGYTF.

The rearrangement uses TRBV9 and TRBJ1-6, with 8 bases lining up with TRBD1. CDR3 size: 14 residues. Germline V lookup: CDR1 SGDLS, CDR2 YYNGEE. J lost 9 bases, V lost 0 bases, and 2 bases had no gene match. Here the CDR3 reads CASSVETGGSPLHF. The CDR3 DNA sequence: TGTGCCAGCAGCGTAGAAACAGGGGGTTCACCCCTCCACTTT.

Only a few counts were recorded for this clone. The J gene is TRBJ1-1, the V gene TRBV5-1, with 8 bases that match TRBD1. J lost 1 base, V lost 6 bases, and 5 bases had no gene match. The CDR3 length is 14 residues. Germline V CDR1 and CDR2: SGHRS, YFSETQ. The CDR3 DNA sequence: TGCGCCAGCACCCAGGGACAGGAGAACACTGAAGCTTTCTTT. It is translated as CASTQGQENTEAFF.

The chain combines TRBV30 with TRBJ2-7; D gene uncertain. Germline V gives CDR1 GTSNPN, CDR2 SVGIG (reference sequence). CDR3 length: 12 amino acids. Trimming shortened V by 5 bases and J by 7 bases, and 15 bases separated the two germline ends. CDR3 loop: CAWDSGSREQYF. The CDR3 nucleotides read TGTGCCTGGGATTCTGGGTCCCGTGAGCAGTACTTC.

CDR3 amino acids: CASSLGRRMNTEAFF. CDR3 DNA: TGTGCCAGTAGTTTGGGACGTAGGATGAACACTGAAGCTTTCTTT. V is TRBV19 and J is TRBJ1-1; D may be TRBD1 (5 bases). The CDR3 is 15 residues long. Between the trimmed V and J ends, which lost 5 bases and 0 bases, there was a span of 13 bases. The germline V gene encodes CDR1 LNHDA and CDR2 SQIVND (reference sequence).